The 22 T cell receptor beta chains below all came from one sample that was sequenced in a study of long-term antiretroviral therapy in people with HIV. immunoSEQ v3.0 was run at survey level. Produced via immunoSEQ multiplex PCR; TCRdb's table is partial and in-frame only. The sample shows about 28,000 clones, 84% of them seen only once. The sequences come from unsorted PBMCs, collected 0.4 years after starting antiretroviral therapy. Every receptor here comes from a man younger than 35 with HIV.

The chain recombines TRBV6-1 with TRBJ1-1, with D tentatively TRBD1 (5 bases). The CDR3 consists of 12 residues. The germline V gene has CDR1 MNHNS and CDR2 SASEGT. V was pared by 5 bases and J by 5 bases, with 9 bases between. The CDR3 DNA follows: TGTGCCAGCAGTCATGGACAAACTGAAGCTTTCTTT. It specifies CASSHGQTEAFF.

This clone showed up just once. This chain joins TRBV19 and TRBJ1-3; D remains ambiguous. This CDR3 has 13 amino acids. V lost 8 bases to trimming and J lost 0 bases, with 8 bases between them. Germline CDR1 is LNHDA and CDR2 is SQIVND (reference sequence). The CDR3 loop reads CASVLHSGNTIYF. The CDR3 DNA follows: TGTGCCAGTGTACTACACTCTGGAAACACCATATATTTT.

The rearrangement links TRBV6-1 to TRBJ2-3; D gene uncertain. Trimming removed 2 bases from V and 4 bases from J, with 13 bases in between. This CDR3 comprises 15 residues. CDR1 and CDR2 (germline): MNHNS, SASEGT. The CDR3 protein is CASSERTLRADTQYF. In DNA, the CDR3 is TGTGCCAGCAGTGAAAGAACACTTCGGGCAGATACGCAGTATTTT.

This chain joins TRBV27 and TRBJ2-1; 10 bases are a match to TRBD1. The CDR3 has 17 amino acids. Germline V gives CDR1 MNHEY, CDR2 SMNVEV (reference sequence). The trim removed 5 bases at V and 8 bases at J, leaving 15 bases unmatched. DNA for the CDR3: TGTGCCAGCAGTAAATTACCGAATTGGACAGGGGGAGATGAGCAGTTCTTC. Protein product: CASSKLPNWTGGDEQFF.

The J gene is TRBJ2-7, the V gene TRBV6-6; 11 bases agree with TRBD2. V gave up 6 bases and J gave up 3 bases; unmatched junction bases: 4. Germline values: CDR1 MNHNY, CDR2 SVGAGI (reference sequence). The CDR3 is 14 amino acids. This chain's CDR3 is CASREGTSGYEQYF. DNA for the CDR3: TGTGCCAGCAGGGAAGGGACTAGCGGCTACGAGCAGTACTTC.

The V and J genes are TRBV6-1 and TRBJ1-1; D call uncertain. The germline V and J ends were trimmed by 0 bases and 0 bases, with 8 bases remaining between them. The CDR3 length is 15 residues. Germline lookup yields CDR1 MNHNS and CDR2 SASEGT. CDR3 DNA sequence: TGTGCCAGCAGTGAAGCGGTCAGGATGAACACTGAAGCTTTCTTT. This codes for CASSEAVRMNTEAFF.

The chain recombines TRBV11-3 with TRBJ2-1; the match to TRBD2 covers 9 bases. The CDR3 loop spans 14 amino acids. V lost 5 bases to trimming and J lost 6 bases; unmatched junction nucleotides: 5. CDR1 and CDR2 from the germline V gene are SGHNT and YENEEA. CDR3 sequence reads: CASSVRGGVNEQFF. Written as DNA, the CDR3 is TGTGCCAGCAGCGTACGCGGGGGGGTCAATGAGCAGTTCTTC. The variable domain in full, completed from reference TRBV11-3 and TRBJ2-1, reads EAGVVQSPRYKIIEKKQPVAFWCNPISGHNTLYWYLQNLGQGPELLIRYENEEAVDDSQLPKDRFSAERLKGVDSTLKIQPAELGDSAVYLCASSVRGGVNEQFFGPGTRLTVL.

This chain joins TRBV6-6 and TRBJ2-7; 7 bases map to TRBD1. Germline V CDR1 and CDR2: MNHNY, SVGAGI (reference sequence). J lost 2 bases, V lost 5 bases, and 3 bases had no gene match. This CDR3 has 13 residues. The CDR3 protein is CASSPRGPYEQYF. The DNA of the CDR3 is TGTGCCAGCAGTCCTAGGGGGCCCTACGAGCAGTACTTC.

The chain combines TRBV7-8 with TRBJ1-1; 10 bases agree with TRBD1. The CDR3 spans 15 residues. The ends lost 6 bases at V and 3 bases at J; junction bases unmatched: 7. The germline CDR1 and CDR2 sequences are SGHVS and FQNEAQ. Here the CDR3 DNA reads TGTGCCAGCAGTTCTGGGACAGGGGTTCACACTGAAGCTTTCTTT. Protein: CASSSGTGVHTEAFF.

J is TRBJ1-1 and V is TRBV27; the D gene is possibly TRBD1 (6 bases). Germline CDR1 is MNHEY and CDR2 is SMNVEV (reference sequence). Trimming took off 6 bases at V and 1 base at J, with 21 bases between the two ends. This CDR3 region has 17 residues. DNA of the CDR3: TGTGCCAGCAGATTTAGGGGGGGGCACTATTCGAACACTGAAGCTTTCTTT. Its translation: CASRFRGGHYSNTEAFF.

This rearrangement joins TRBV28 to TRBJ2-7; D might be TRBD1 or TRBD2, each matching 6 bases. This CDR3 spans 16 amino acids. V lost 5 bases and J 0 bases, leaving 17 bases between the germline ends. Looked up from germline, CDR1 is MDHEN and CDR2 is SYDVKM. CDR3 sequence reads: CASSRRGALSSYEQYF. CDR3 sequence (DNA): TGTGCCAGCAGTAGGAGGGGGGCACTCAGCTCCTACGAGCAGTACTTC.

V and J are TRBV9 and TRBJ1-2, with no clear D. Germline V gives CDR1 SGDLS, CDR2 YYNGEE. Between the trimmed V and J ends, which lost 3 bases and 4 bases, there was a span of 16 bases. This CDR3 spans 15 amino acids. The CDR3 region has the DNA TGTGCCAGCAGCGACGGGCCCGGCATTTCCTATGGCTACACCTTC. Amino acid sequence: CASSDGPGISYGYTF.

The rearrangement links TRBV7-6 to TRBJ1-1; D is unclear. V was trimmed by 5 bases and J by 2 bases, leaving 9 bases between them. Germline assignment: CDR1 SGHVS and CDR2 FNYEAQ. The CDR3 is made up of 13 amino acids. CDR3 sequence: CASSAGFNTEAFF. CDR3 in DNA: TGTGCCAGCAGCGCCGGGTTTAACACTGAAGCTTTCTTT.

This clone was observed a few times. An end of the junction differs from the germline gene, which may be a read error. The chain joins TRBV7-9 to TRBJ2-7; 10 nucleotides match TRBD1. The CDR3 covers 15 residues. CDR1 and CDR2 from the germline V gene are SEHNR and FQNEAQ (reference sequence). The CDR3 DNA reads TGTGCCAGCAGCGTAGCCGGGACAGGGGACTACGAGCAGTACTTC. This sequence encodes CASSVAGTGDYEQYF.

This rearrangement joins TRBV11-2 to TRBJ2-1, with D tentatively TRBD1 (5 bases). Germline assignment: CDR1 SGHAT and CDR2 FQNNGV. V lost 1 base, J lost 5 bases, and 12 bases lay in between. This CDR3 region has 15 residues. The CDR3 DNA sequence: TGTGCCAGCAGCTTAGTCGGCAGGGTGGACAATGAGCAGTTCTTC. Translation gives CASSLVGRVDNEQFF.

Remarks on this clone: In the same sample, other DNA sequences code for this CDR3. This chain connects TRBV5-6 to TRBJ1-1; D is ambiguous. This CDR3 comprises 12 residues. The V gene lost 0 bases and the J gene lost 2 bases, with 2 bases spanning the gap. CDR1 and CDR2 from the germline V gene are SGHDT and YYEEEE. CDR3 DNA sequence: TGTGCCAGCAGCTTGGTCAACACTGAAGCTTTCTTT. Protein: CASSLVNTEAFF.

The genes are TRBV9 and TRBJ1-4; D uncertain. Looked up from germline, CDR1 is SGDLS and CDR2 is YYNGEE. Trimming stripped 0 bases from V and 1 base from J, with 4 bases between. The length of the CDR3 is 14 residues. The CDR3 region is CASSVGQTNEKLFF. CDR3 nucleotide sequence: TGTGCCAGCAGCGTAGGACAAACTAATGAAAAACTGTTTTTT.

The chain has TRBV6-5 and TRBJ1-5; tentatively, D is TRBD1 (5 bases). Deletions cut 0 bases from V and 5 bases from J, with 8 bases between. Germline V gene data show CDR1 as MNHEY and CDR2 as SVGAGI. This CDR3 spans 14 amino acids. CDR3 loop: CASSYSDSYQPQHF. The CDR3, as DNA: TGTGCCAGCAGTTACTCCGACAGTTATCAGCCCCAGCATTTT.

The V and J genes are TRBV6-5 and TRBJ1-1; D gene unclear. Germline lookup yields CDR1 MNHEY and CDR2 SVGAGI. Between the trimmed V and J ends, which lost 1 base and 0 bases, there was a span of 6 bases. The CDR3 sequence is 14 residues long. The CDR3 here is CASSYYGVNTEAFF. The CDR3 nucleotides read TGTGCCAGCAGTTACTATGGAGTGAACACTGAAGCTTTCTTT.

The chain combines TRBV5-6 with TRBJ2-3; 8 positions match TRBD2. The junction had 9 bases not matched to a gene; V was cut back by 2 bases and J by 7 bases. This CDR3 spans 15 amino acids. Germline V gives CDR1 SGHDT, CDR2 YYEEEE. The CDR3 bases are TGTGCCAGCAGCTTAGAGGGACTAGGGTTTTATACGCAGTATTTT. Translation gives CASSLEGLGFYTQYF.

This rearrangement joins TRBV28 to TRBJ1-1, with unresolved D. The CDR3 totals 11 residues. V lost 3 bases, J lost 3 bases, and 2 bases lay in between. Germline V CDR1 and CDR2: MDHEN, SYDVKM. CDR3 region: CASSFDTEAFF. The CDR3 DNA reads TGTGCCAGCAGTTTTGACACTGAAGCTTTCTTT.

The rearrangement joins TRBV4-1 to TRBJ2-5; D assignment may be TRBD1 or TRBD2 (5 bases each). Germline V CDR1 and CDR2: MGHRA, YSYEKL. This CDR3 spans 16 amino acids. V lost 0 bases and J 3 bases, leaving 14 bases between the germline ends. This CDR3 reads CASSQELGQGEETQYF. CDR3 sequence (DNA): TGCGCCAGCAGCCAAGAATTAGGCCAGGGAGAAGAGACCCAGTACTTC.